The 24 T cell receptor beta chains below come from one sample, sequenced in a study of blood T cell repertoires in COVID-19. Libraries were prepared by immunoSEQ multiplex PCR; TCRdb keeps only in-frame clonotypes and omits some of them. The top ten hold around 5% of the sample, which has about 130,000 clones, around 88% seen once. The source material was peripheral blood. Receptors originate from a human donor in a cohort sampled during active COVID-19.

This clone showed up just a few times. V and J are TRBV5-5 and TRBJ1-5; possible D gene TRBD1, 6 bases. V gave up 0 bases and J gave up 3 bases, with 10 bases separating them. Germline V CDR1 and CDR2: SGHKS, YYEKEE (reference sequence). The CDR3 loop spans 15 amino acids. The DNA for the CDR3 is TGTGCCAGCAGCTTGGAGGCAGGGGTCAATCAGCCCCAGCATTTT. It encodes CASSLEAGVNQPQHF.

This clone has only one observation. The rearrangement joins TRBV6-1 to TRBJ1-1; TRBD1 is a possible D gene (5 bases). CDR1 is MNHNS and CDR2 is SASEGT in the germline V gene. Deletions cut 0 bases from V and 1 base from J, with 6 bases between. This CDR3 is built from 14 residues. CDR3: CASSEAGGNTEAFF. CDR3 DNA sequence: TGTGCCAGCAGTGAAGCCGGGGGGAACACTGAAGCTTTCTTT.

This clone turned up a few times. J is TRBJ2-7 and V is TRBV3-1 (or the pseudogene TRBV3-2), with TRBD2 matching over 14 bases. CDR3 length: 14 residues. Germline trimming cut 5 bases from V and 13 bases from J; bases unmatched to any gene: 10. Per germline, CDR1 LGHDT and CDR2 YNNKEL (reference sequence). DNA for the CDR3: TGTGCCAGCAGCAACAGACTAGCGGGAGGGCCTTTCTACTTC. The encoded protein is CASSNRLAGGPFYF.

The chain recombines TRBV19 with TRBJ2-1; 13 nucleotides agree with TRBD2. Losses at the gene ends were 5 bases for V and 8 bases for J; bases not matched to a gene: 21. Germline CDR1 and CDR2: LNHDA and SQIVND (reference sequence). The CDR3 has 20 residues. The CDR3 region is CASSDPYGLAGANSYDEQFF. For the CDR3, the DNA is TGTGCCAGTAGTGACCCCTACGGACTAGCGGGAGCTAACTCTTACGATGAGCAGTTCTTC.

This clone showed up just a few times. The chain combines TRBV10-1 with TRBJ2-7; 8 bases are shared with TRBD1. With V trimmed by 2 bases and J by 0 bases, 3 bases remained unmatched. The CDR3 runs 15 residues. Germline V gene lookup returns CDR1 WNHNN and CDR2 SYGVQD (reference sequence). This CDR3 is CASSEGQGSSYEQYF. The CDR3 nucleotides are TGCGCCAGCAGTGAGGGACAGGGAAGCTCCTACGAGCAGTACTTC.

The chain carries TRBV5-1 and TRBJ2-6; D is undetermined. The V gene lost 0 bases and the J gene lost 1 base, with 8 bases spanning the gap. The CDR3 has 16 amino acids. Looked up from germline, CDR1 is SGHRS and CDR2 is YFSETQ. The CDR3: CASSLARASGANVLTF. In DNA, the CDR3 is TGCGCCAGCAGCTTGGCGAGAGCTTCTGGGGCCAACGTCCTGACTTTC.

This clone showed up just once. The rearrangement joins TRBV5-1 to TRBJ1-3, with a tentative D call TRBD1 (6 bases). The V gene's germline CDR1 is SGHRS and CDR2 YFSETQ. The CDR3 length is 16 residues. Deletions cut 1 base from V and 4 bases from J, with 15 bases between. CDR3 DNA sequence: TGCGCCAGCAGCTTGCCGGACAGACCTCCAGGAAACACCATATATTTT. Protein product: CASSLPDRPPGNTIYF.

This clone has a single count. The chain is built from TRBV27 and TRBJ2-3; D gene uncertain. The V end was cut by 0 bases, the J end by 2 bases, with 6 bases between. Germline CDR1 is MNHEY and CDR2 is SMNVEV (reference sequence). This CDR3 has 14 amino acids. CDR3 amino acids: CASSLSRTTDTQYF. The CDR3 nucleotides are TGTGCCAGCAGTTTATCCAGAACCACAGATACGCAGTATTTT.

The chain has TRBV6-5 and TRBJ1-6, with D perhaps TRBD1 (6 bases). V was trimmed by 6 bases and J by 6 bases, leaving 15 bases between them. The CDR3 runs to 15 residues. CDR1 is MNHEY, CDR2 SVGAGI, per germline. CDR3: CASRLQVGGNSPLHF. DNA of the CDR3: TGTGCCAGCAGATTACAAGTAGGGGGTAATTCACCCCTCCACTTT.

This clone was found a few times. The gene calls are TRBV19 and TRBJ2-2; D is unclear. Trimming stripped 5 bases from V and 0 bases from J, with 13 bases between. This CDR3 is 16 amino acids long. Germline V gene data show CDR1 as LNHDA and CDR2 as SQIVND (reference sequence). The CDR3 coding sequence is TGTGCCAGTAGTGTCCGTCGCCAGTCGAACACCGGGGAGCTGTTTTTT. Its translation is CASSVRRQSNTGELFF.

The V and J genes are TRBV7-2 and TRBJ1-5; no reliable D call. Germline V lookup: CDR1 SGHTA, CDR2 FQGNSA. The germline V and J ends were trimmed by 4 bases and 4 bases, with 11 bases remaining between them. The CDR3 has 14 amino acids. As DNA, the CDR3 is TGTGCCAGCAGCTATAGGAGCAAAAATCAGCCCCAGCATTTT. It yields the protein CASSYRSKNQPQHF.

The chain has TRBV27 and TRBJ2-5; D call uncertain. The CDR3 runs to 16 residues. The ends were cut back, 3 bases at V and 5 bases at J, with 19 bases in the middle. From germline, CDR1 is MNHEY and CDR2 SMNVEV (reference sequence). The CDR3 sequence is CASSLGLAISRETQYF. DNA of the CDR3: TGTGCCAGCAGTTTGGGTTTGGCGATATCTAGGGAGACCCAGTACTTC.

The chain employs TRBV10-2 and TRBJ2-4; tentatively, D is TRBD1 (5 bases). The V gene's germline CDR1 is WSHSY and CDR2 SAAADI. Trimming removed 0 bases at V and 6 bases at J, with 9 bases between. The CDR3 spans 14 residues. CDR3 sequence (DNA): TGCGCCAGCAGTGAGTCTGGGCAGGGAAACATTCAGTACTTC. This translates into CASSESGQGNIQYF.

The chain combines TRBV20-1 with TRBJ2-1; the match to TRBD2 covers 9 bases. V shed 3 bases, J shed 6 bases, and the junction held 6 bases outside the gene matches. Germline V lookup: CDR1 DFQATT, CDR2 SNEGSKA (reference sequence). This CDR3 contains 14 residues. The CDR3 DNA follows: TGCAGTGCTAGTCCGCGGGAGGGGCGCAATGAGCAGTTCTTC. This codes for CSASPREGRNEQFF.

The chain couples TRBV6-2 or TRBV6-3 to TRBJ2-7; D is possibly TRBD2 (6 bases). Trimming removed 1 base from V and 2 bases from J, with 9 bases in between. The CDR3 covers 14 residues. CDR1 MNHEY and CDR2 SVGEGT come from the germline V gene. The CDR3 reads CASSYYPGAYEQYF. CDR3 coding DNA: TGTGCCAGCAGTTACTATCCGGGAGCCTACGAGCAGTACTTC.

This clone has only a few counts. The chain couples TRBV27 to TRBJ1-1, with unresolved D. The CDR3 sequence is 16 residues long. The germline gives CDR1 MNHEY, CDR2 SMNVEV (reference sequence). V was trimmed by 0 bases and J by 0 bases, leaving 11 bases between them. For the CDR3, the DNA is TGTGCCAGCAGTTTATCTGCGCCCCACTTGAACACTGAAGCTTTCTTT. Translating gives CASSLSAPHLNTEAFF.

V is TRBV19 and J is TRBJ1-1, with 8 bases that match TRBD1. CDR3 length: 14 amino acids. After removal of 3 bases from V and 3 bases from J, the junction contained 3 bases not matched to a gene. Germline V gives CDR1 LNHDA, CDR2 SQIVND (reference sequence). CDR3 in amino acids: CASSIGQGYTEAFF. As DNA, the CDR3 is TGTGCCAGTAGTATTGGACAGGGCTACACTGAAGCTTTCTTT.

The chain combines TRBV7-2 with TRBJ2-5; 7 bases agree with TRBD2. J lost 9 bases, V lost 5 bases, and 9 bases had no gene match. This CDR3 contains 13 residues. Germline assignment: CDR1 SGHTA and CDR2 FQGNSA. CDR3 region: CASSPSGEFPQYF. The CDR3 coding sequence is TGTGCCAGCAGCCCCAGCGGGGAGTTCCCCCAGTACTTC.

V is TRBV5-1 and J is TRBJ2-3, with TRBD1 as a possible D gene (5 bases). There are 16 residues in the CDR3. Looked up from germline, CDR1 is SGHRS and CDR2 is YFSETQ. Trimming left V 0 bases short and J 4 bases short, with 15 bases between. The CDR3 nucleotides are TGCGCCAGCAGCTTGGGTTTAGGGGTAAAGCCAGATACGCAGTATTTT. Its translation is CASSLGLGVKPDTQYF.

This clone was seen only once. The rearrangement joins TRBV4-1 to TRBJ1-1; D uncertain. CDR1 MGHRA and CDR2 YSYEKL come from the germline V gene. Trimming took off 3 bases at V and 12 bases at J, with 17 bases between the two ends. This CDR3 comprises 13 residues. This chain's CDR3 is CASSHFSGTTSFF. As DNA, the CDR3 is TGCGCCAGCAGCCACTTCTCGGGTACCACTTCTTTCTTT.

The rearrangement joins TRBV29-1 to TRBJ2-3; TRBD1 aligns across 9 bases. From germline, CDR1 is SQVTM and CDR2 ANQGSEA. CDR3 length: 13 residues. With V trimmed by 7 bases and J by 2 bases, 4 bases remained unmatched. CDR3 residues: CSAGQGITDTQYF. CDR3 in DNA: TGCAGCGCTGGACAGGGGATCACAGATACGCAGTATTTT.

The chain links TRBV3-1 (or the pseudogene TRBV3-2) to TRBJ2-3, with TRBD2 matching over 12 bases. Per germline, CDR1 LGHDT and CDR2 YNNKEL (reference sequence). V lost 1 base to trimming and J lost 5 bases; unmatched junction nucleotides: 7. The CDR3 contains 17 residues. The CDR3 region is CASSQGTTSGRKDTQYF. In DNA, the CDR3 is TGTGCCAGCAGCCAAGGAACGACTAGCGGGAGAAAAGATACGCAGTATTTT.

V gene TRBV12-3 or TRBV12-4 combines with J gene TRBJ2-7; TRBD1 matches 7 bases. The CDR3 is 12 amino acids. Losses at the gene ends were 5 bases for V and 5 bases for J; bases not matched to a gene: 3. CDR3 sequence (DNA): TGTGCCAGCAGTCGACAGGGTAACGAGCAGTACTTC. Amino acids: CASSRQGNEQYF.

The V gene is TRBV19, the J gene TRBJ1-2; 9 bases agree with TRBD1. With 5 bases clipped from V and 2 bases from J, the junction kept 12 bases outside the gene matches. The CDR3 consists of 17 residues. Per the germline V gene, CDR1 is LNHDA and CDR2 is SQIVND (reference sequence). The CDR3 nucleotides are TGTGCCAGTAGTGGGAGGTGGGGACAGGGAGGCAACTATGGCTACACCTTC. Its protein is CASSGRWGQGGNYGYTF.